The rows below give T cell receptor beta chains drawn from one sample of a study of T-cell memory formation after mild COVID-19. TCRdb independently ran MiXCR on the 5' RACE reads; one entry per CDR3 protein. This table holds 350,000 to 500,000 distinct CDR3 sequences, approximately 19% found once. Sequencing used PBMCs or a T cell subset sorted from them (not recorded which). These TCRs come from a man between 18 and 29 years old who had mild COVID-19 (a few samples of this study predate the infection). Cell type and time point are not known. Each CDR3 is given with its conserved first and last residue. Each record gives: clone size, V gene, J gene, D gene, CDR3 protein, CDR3 DNA. A D gene is named only where the DNA matches it firmly. The size of a clone is reported for some rows only, either as once, few or many, or as a class for expanded clones.

clone_size: few
v_call: TRBV6-2/TRBV6-3
j_call: TRBJ2-5
d_call: .
cdr3_aa: CASSWGPETQYF
cdr3_nt: TGTGCCAGCAGTTGGGGGCCAGAGACCCAGTACTTC

clone_size: .
v_call: TRBV7-3
j_call: TRBJ2-3
d_call: .
cdr3_aa: CASSPGRTSTDTQYF
cdr3_nt: TGTGCCAGCAGCCCCGGACGGACTAGCACAGATACGCAGTATTTT

clone_size: .
v_call: TRBV3-1
j_call: TRBJ2-2
d_call: .
cdr3_aa: CASSQRVANTGELFF
cdr3_nt: TGTGCCAGCAGCCAGCGGGTCGCGAACACCGGGGAGCTGTTTTTT

clone_size: few
v_call: TRBV12-3/TRBV12-4
j_call: TRBJ2-6
d_call: TRBD1
cdr3_aa: CASRPKTGAPGANVLTF
cdr3_nt: TGTGCCAGCAGGCCCAAGACAGGGGCGCCTGGGGCCAACGTCCTGACTTTC

clone_size: few
v_call: TRBV12-3/TRBV12-4
j_call: TRBJ2-1
d_call: .
cdr3_aa: CASSLGGSGNEQFF
cdr3_nt: TGTGCCAGCAGTTTAGGGGGGTCGGGTAATGAGCAGTTCTTC

clone_size: .
v_call: TRBV19
j_call: TRBJ2-7
d_call: TRBD1
cdr3_aa: CATSGQGVYEQYF
cdr3_nt: TGTGCCACCTCGGGACAGGGGGTCTACGAGCAGTACTTC

clone_size: .
v_call: TRBV3-1
j_call: TRBJ2-3
d_call: .
cdr3_aa: CASSHSRLGSTDTQYF
cdr3_nt: TGTGCCAGCAGCCATAGCAGACTGGGTAGCACAGATACGCAGTATTTT

clone_size: many
v_call: TRBV11-2
j_call: TRBJ2-2
d_call: TRBD1
cdr3_aa: CASSSGTGGTGELFF
cdr3_nt: TGTGCCAGCAGCTCCGGGACAGGGGGCACCGGGGAGCTGTTTTTT

clone_size: .
v_call: TRBV7-2
j_call: TRBJ1-1
d_call: .
cdr3_aa: CDSSAYLLKDTEAFF
cdr3_nt: TGTGACAGCAGCGCCTACCTTCTTAAGGACACTGAAGCTTTCTTT

clone_size: .
v_call: TRBV6-5
j_call: TRBJ2-1
d_call: TRBD1
cdr3_aa: CASSIRQGSYNEQFF
cdr3_nt: TGTGCCAGCAGCATCCGACAGGGCTCCTACAATGAGCAGTTCTTC

clone_size: many
v_call: TRBV19
j_call: TRBJ2-5
d_call: .
cdr3_aa: CASSIISKETQYF
cdr3_nt: TGTGCCAGTAGTATTATCTCTAAAGAGACCCAGTACTTC

clone_size: .
v_call: TRBV20-1
j_call: TRBJ2-3
d_call: TRBD2
cdr3_aa: CSARRGAHTDTQYF
cdr3_nt: TGCAGTGCTAGGCGGGGGGCACACACAGATACGCAGTATTTT

clone_size: .
v_call: TRBV11-2
j_call: TRBJ2-3
d_call: TRBD2
cdr3_aa: CASSFGGAIDTQYF
cdr3_nt: TGTGCCAGCAGTTTCGGGGGGGCAATAGATACGCAGTATTTT

clone_size: .
v_call: TRBV20-1
j_call: TRBJ2-3
d_call: .
cdr3_aa: CSARAGPSGDTQYF
cdr3_nt: TGCAGTGCTAGAGCCGGGCCCTCGGGAGATACGCAGTATTTT

clone_size: .
v_call: TRBV29-1
j_call: TRBJ2-2
d_call: TRBD2
cdr3_aa: CSVASTSGALNTGELFF
cdr3_nt: TGCAGCGTTGCTTCGACTAGCGGGGCCCTGAACACCGGGGAGCTGTTTTTT

clone_size: .
v_call: TRBV7-3
j_call: TRBJ1-1
d_call: .
cdr3_aa: CASSSRARGEAFF
cdr3_nt: TGTGCCAGCAGCTCACGGGCTAGGGGTGAAGCTTTCTTT

clone_size: few
v_call: TRBV7-8
j_call: TRBJ2-3
d_call: .
cdr3_aa: CASSLDRGGQYF
cdr3_nt: TGTGCCAGCAGCCTCGATCGTGGGGGGCAGTATTTT

clone_size: few
v_call: TRBV5-1
j_call: TRBJ2-3
d_call: .
cdr3_aa: CASSNSREITDTQYF
cdr3_nt: TGCGCCAGCAGCAACTCTAGGGAAATTACAGATACGCAGTATTTT

clone_size: many
v_call: TRBV15
j_call: TRBJ2-5
d_call: .
cdr3_aa: CATSNRVQETQYF
cdr3_nt: TGTGCCACCAGCAACCGGGTCCAAGAGACCCAGTACTTC

clone_size: few
v_call: TRBV11-2
j_call: TRBJ2-3
d_call: TRBD2
cdr3_aa: CASSLVFLAGEDTQYF
cdr3_nt: TGTGCCAGCAGCTTAGTCTTCCTAGCGGGGGAAGATACGCAGTATTTT

clone_size: few
v_call: TRBV5-1
j_call: TRBJ2-3
d_call: .
cdr3_aa: CASSLGDATDTQYF
cdr3_nt: TGCGCCAGCAGCTTGGGGGATGCGACAGATACGCAGTATTTT

clone_size: few
v_call: TRBV7-2
j_call: TRBJ2-5
d_call: .
cdr3_aa: CASSLGGTTWETQYF
cdr3_nt: TGTGCCAGCAGCTTAGGGGGGACAACCTGGGAGACCCAGTACTTC

clone_size: few
v_call: TRBV5-4
j_call: TRBJ2-1
d_call: TRBD2
cdr3_aa: CASKSGGANNEQFF
cdr3_nt: TGTGCCAGCAAAAGCGGGGGGGCAAACAATGAGCAGTTCTTC